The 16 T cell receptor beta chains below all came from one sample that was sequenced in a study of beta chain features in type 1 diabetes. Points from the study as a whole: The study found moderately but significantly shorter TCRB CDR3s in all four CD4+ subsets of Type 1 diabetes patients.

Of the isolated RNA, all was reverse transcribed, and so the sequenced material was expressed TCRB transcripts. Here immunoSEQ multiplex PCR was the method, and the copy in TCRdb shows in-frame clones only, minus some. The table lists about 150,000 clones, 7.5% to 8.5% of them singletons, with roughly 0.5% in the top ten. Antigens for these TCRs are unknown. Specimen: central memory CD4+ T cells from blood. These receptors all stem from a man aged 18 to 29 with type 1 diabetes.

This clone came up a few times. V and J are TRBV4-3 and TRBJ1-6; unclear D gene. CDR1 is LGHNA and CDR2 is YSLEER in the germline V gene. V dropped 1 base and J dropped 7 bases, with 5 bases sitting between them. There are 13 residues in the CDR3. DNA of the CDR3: TGCGCCAGCAGCCAAGCCGTCAATTCACCCCTCCACTTT. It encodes CASSQAVNSPLHF.

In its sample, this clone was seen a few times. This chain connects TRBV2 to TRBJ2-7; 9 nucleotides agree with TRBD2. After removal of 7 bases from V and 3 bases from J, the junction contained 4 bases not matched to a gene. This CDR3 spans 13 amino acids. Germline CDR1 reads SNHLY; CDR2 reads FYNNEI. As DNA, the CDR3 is TGTGCCAGCATCAAGACTAGCGGCTACGAGCAGTACTTC. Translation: CASIKTSGYEQYF.

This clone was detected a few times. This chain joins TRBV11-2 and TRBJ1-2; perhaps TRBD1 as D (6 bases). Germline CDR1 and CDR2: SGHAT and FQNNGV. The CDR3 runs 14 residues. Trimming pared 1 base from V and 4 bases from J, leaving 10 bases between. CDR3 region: CASSLAGVTYGYTF. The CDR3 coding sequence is TGTGCCAGCAGCTTAGCAGGGGTCACCTATGGCTACACCTTC.

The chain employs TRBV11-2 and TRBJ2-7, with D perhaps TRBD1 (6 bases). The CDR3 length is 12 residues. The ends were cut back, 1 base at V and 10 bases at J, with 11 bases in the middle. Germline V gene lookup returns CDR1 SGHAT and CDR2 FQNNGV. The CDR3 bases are TGTGCCAGCAGCTTAGGGACAGAACGCCAGTACTTC. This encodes CASSLGTERQYF.

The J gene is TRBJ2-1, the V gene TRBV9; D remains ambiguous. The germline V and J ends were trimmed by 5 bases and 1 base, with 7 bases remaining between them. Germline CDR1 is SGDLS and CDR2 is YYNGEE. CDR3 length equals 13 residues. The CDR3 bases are TGTGCCAGCAGTTTAGCTTCCTACAATGAGCAGTTCTTC. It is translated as CASSLASYNEQFF.

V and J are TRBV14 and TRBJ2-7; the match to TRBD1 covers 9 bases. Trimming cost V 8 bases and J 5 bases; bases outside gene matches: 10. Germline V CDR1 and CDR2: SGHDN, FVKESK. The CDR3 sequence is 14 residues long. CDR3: CASGTRDRDHEQYF. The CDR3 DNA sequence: TGTGCCAGCGGAACCCGGGACAGGGACCACGAGCAGTACTTC.

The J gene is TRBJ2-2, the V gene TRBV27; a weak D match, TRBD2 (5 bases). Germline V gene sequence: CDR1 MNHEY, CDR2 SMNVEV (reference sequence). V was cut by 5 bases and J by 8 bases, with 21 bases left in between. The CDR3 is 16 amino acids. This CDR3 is CASSTSWEIGWGELFF. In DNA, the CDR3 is TGTGCCAGCAGTACAAGTTGGGAGATTGGTTGGGGGGAGCTGTTTTTT.

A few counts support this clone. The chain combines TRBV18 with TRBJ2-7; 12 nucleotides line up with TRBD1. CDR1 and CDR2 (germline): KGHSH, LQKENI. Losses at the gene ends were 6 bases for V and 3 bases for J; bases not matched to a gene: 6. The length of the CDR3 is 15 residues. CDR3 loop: CASSRGQGAFYEQYF. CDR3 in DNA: TGTGCCAGCTCTCGGGGACAGGGGGCTTTCTACGAGCAGTACTTC. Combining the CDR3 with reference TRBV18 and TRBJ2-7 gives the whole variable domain NAGVMQNPRHLVRRRGQEARLRCSPMKGHSHVYWYRQLPEEGLKFMVYLQKENIIDESGMPKERFSAEFPKEGPSILRIQQVVRGDSAAYFCASSRGQGAFYEQYFGPGTRLTVT.

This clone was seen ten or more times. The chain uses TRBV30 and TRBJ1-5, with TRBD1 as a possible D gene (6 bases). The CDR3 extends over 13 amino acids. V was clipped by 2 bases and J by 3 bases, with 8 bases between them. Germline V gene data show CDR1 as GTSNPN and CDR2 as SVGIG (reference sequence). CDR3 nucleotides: TGTGCCTGGAGTTCAGGGGACAATCAGCCCCAGCATTTT. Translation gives CAWSSGDNQPQHF. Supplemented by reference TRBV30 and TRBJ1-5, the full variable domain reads SQTIHQWPATLVQPVGSPLSLECTVEGTSNPNLYWYRQAAGRGLQLLFYSVGIGQISSEVPQNLSASRPQDRQFILSSKKLLLSDSGFYLCAWSSGDNQPQHFGDGTRLSIL.

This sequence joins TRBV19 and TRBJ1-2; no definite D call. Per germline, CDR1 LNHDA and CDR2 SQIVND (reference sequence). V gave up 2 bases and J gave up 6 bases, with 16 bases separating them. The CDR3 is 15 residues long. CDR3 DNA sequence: TGTGCCAGTAGTATAACCGGGATACCAAGAAATGGCTACACCTTC. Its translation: CASSITGIPRNGYTF.

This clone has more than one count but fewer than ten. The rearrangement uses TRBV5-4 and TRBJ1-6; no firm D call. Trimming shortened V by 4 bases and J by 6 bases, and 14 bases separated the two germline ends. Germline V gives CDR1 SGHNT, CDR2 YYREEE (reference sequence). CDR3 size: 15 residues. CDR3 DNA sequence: TGTGCCAGCAGCCCGCAAGCGGTGGGTAATTCACCCCTCCACTTT. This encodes CASSPQAVGNSPLHF. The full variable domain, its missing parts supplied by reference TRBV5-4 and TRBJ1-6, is ETGVTQSPTHLIKTRGQQVTLRCSSQSGHNTVSWYQQALGQGPQFIFQYYREEENGRGNFPPRFSGLQFPNYSSELNVNALELDDSALYLCASSPQAVGNSPLHFGNGTRLTVT.

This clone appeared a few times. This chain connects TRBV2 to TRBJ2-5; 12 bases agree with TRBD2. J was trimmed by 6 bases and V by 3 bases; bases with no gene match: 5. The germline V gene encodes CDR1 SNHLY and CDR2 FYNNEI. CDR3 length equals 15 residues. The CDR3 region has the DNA TGTGCCAGCAGTGATAATGGACTAGCGGGGCAGACCCAGTACTTC. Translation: CASSDNGLAGQTQYF.

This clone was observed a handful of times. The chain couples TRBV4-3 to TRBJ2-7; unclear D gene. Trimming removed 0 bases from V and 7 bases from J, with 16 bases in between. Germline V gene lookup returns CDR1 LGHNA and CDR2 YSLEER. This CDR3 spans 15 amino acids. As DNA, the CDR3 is TGCGCCAGCAGCCAAGAGGTTCGCGGTTCCAGTGAGCAGTACTTC. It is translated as CASSQEVRGSSEQYF.

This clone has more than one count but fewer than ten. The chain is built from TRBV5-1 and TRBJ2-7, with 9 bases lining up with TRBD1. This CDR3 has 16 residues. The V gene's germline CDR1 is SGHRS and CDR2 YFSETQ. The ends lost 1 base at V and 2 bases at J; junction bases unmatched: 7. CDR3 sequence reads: CASSLTGTGYPYEQYF. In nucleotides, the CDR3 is TGCGCCAGCAGCTTGACCGGGACAGGGTACCCCTACGAGCAGTACTTC.

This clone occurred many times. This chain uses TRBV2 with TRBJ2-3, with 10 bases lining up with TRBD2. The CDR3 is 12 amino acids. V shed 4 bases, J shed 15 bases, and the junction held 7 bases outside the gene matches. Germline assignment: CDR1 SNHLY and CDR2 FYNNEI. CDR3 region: CASSGTSGLQYF. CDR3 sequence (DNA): TGTGCCAGCAGTGGGACTAGCGGTCTCCAATATTTT.

The chain's CDR3 is CASSPLGHNEQFF. The CDR3 DNA sequence: TGCGCCAGCAGTCCCCTGGGGCACAATGAGCAGTTCTTC. This chain joins TRBV5-1 and TRBJ2-1, with D perhaps matching TRBD1 (5 bases). This CDR3 spans 13 amino acids. Germline V gene lookup returns CDR1 SGHRS and CDR2 YFSETQ. Trimming shortened V by 5 bases and J by 5 bases, and 11 bases separated the two germline ends.